This is a list of T cell receptor beta chains from one sample in a study of blood T cell repertoires in COVID-19. Sequencing was performed with immunoSEQ multiplex PCR; in TCRdb, only in-frame clones are kept and a portion is missing. The sample gives roughly 120,000 clones, approximately 86% of which show up once; 0.88% is in the top ten. The sequenced sample consisted of peripheral blood. The receptors were gathered from a woman aged 45-65 years with active or convalescent COVID-19. The CDR3 runs from the conserved cysteine through the conserved F or W.

v_call,cdr3_aa
TRBV19,CASARDYYYEQYF
TRBV15,CATSAWTGWDEQFF
TRBV5-6,CASNKRRLASTDTQYF
TRBV27,CASRKPPGGLSTDTQYF
TRBV7-2,CASSAHSGRAETQYF
TRBV28,CASSQTTGSGNTIYF
TRBV6-5,CASSYTWTGTYGYTF
TRBV7-6,CASSSQGVANTGELFF
TRBV28,CASIWGRGGNQPQHF
TRBV7-3,CASSLRGGGEETQYF
TRBV7-6,CASSRGAGYTF
TRBV11-2,CASSRTGLGRYTDTQYF
TRBV19,CASSRQNLKETQYF
TRBV24-1,CATSEGGRTDTQYF
TRBV4-2,CASSQVTADSGNTIYF